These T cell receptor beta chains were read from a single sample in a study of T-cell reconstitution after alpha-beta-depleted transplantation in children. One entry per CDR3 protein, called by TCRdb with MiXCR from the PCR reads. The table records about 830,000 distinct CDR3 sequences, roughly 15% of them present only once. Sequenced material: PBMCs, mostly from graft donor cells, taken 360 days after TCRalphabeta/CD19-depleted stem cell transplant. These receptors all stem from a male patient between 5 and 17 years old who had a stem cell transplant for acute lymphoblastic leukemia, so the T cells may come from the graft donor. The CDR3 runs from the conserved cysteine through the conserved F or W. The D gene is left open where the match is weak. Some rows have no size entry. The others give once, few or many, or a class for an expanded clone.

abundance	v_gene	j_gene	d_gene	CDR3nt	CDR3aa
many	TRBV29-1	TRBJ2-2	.	TGCAGCGTTGAAAAAACGGGCAGTAGCACCGGGGAGCTGTTTTTT	CSVEKTGSSTGELFF
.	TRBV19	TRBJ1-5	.	TGTGCCAGTAGCCCCCTCCCGCGCGAGGCGAGCAATCAGCCCCAGCATTTT	CASSPLPREASNQPQHF
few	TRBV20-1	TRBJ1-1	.	TGCAGTGCCCCGACAGGAGGGGCGGCTGAAGCTTTCTTT	CSAPTGGAAEAFF
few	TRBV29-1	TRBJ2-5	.	TGCAGCGTTGGGGCCCAGGGAAGGGAGACCCAGTACTTC	CSVGAQGRETQYF
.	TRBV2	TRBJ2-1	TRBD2	TGTGCCAGCGGGCGGGAGGGTAGAGATGAGCAGTTCTTC	CASGREGRDEQFF
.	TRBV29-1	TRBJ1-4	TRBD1	TGCAGCGTCGCAACCGGGACAGGGAATGAAAAACTGTTTTTT	CSVATGTGNEKLFF
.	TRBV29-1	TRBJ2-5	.	TGCAGCGTGCCCCACGGGGAGACCCAGTACTTC	CSVPHGETQYF
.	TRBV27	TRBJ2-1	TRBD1	TGTGCCAGCATGACAGGGGGAAGTGAGCAGTTCTTC	CASMTGGSEQFF
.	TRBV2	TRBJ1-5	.	TGTGCCAGCAGTGGGCAGGTTAGCAATCAGCCCCAGCATTTT	CASSGQVSNQPQHF
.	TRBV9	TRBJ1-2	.	TGTGCCAGCAGCGTGGTAGAGGTAGGGGGCTACACCTTC	CASSVVEVGGYTF
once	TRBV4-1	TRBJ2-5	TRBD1	TGCGCCAGCAGCCATTGGCCAGCCCCACAGGGGAACTTGGGAGAGACCCAGTACTTC	CASSHWPAPQGNLGETQYF
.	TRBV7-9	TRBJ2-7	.	TGTGCCAGCAGCTCCCCCCCGGACAGACGCTACGAGCAGTACTTC	CASSSPPDRRYEQYF
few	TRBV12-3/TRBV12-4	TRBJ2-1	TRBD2	TGTGCCAGCAGTCCCGGGACTAGACCTCACAATGAGCAGTTCTTC	CASSPGTRPHNEQFF
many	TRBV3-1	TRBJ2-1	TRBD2	TGTGCCAGCAGCCAAGTAGCTAGCGGTGCCTACAATGAGCAGTTCTTC	CASSQVASGAYNEQFF
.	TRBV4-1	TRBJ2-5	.	TGCGCCAGCAGCCAAGGGGGGGCAGGGCCCCACCAAGAGACCCAGTACTTC	CASSQGGAGPHQETQYF
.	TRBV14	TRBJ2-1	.	TGTGCCAGCAGCCTAGCCTGTGGCAATGAGCAGTTCTTC	CASSLACGNEQFF
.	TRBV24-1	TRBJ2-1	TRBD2	TGTGCCACCAGTGAGTTGGGGACTAGCGGTCGCAATGAGCAGTTCTTC	CATSELGTSGRNEQFF
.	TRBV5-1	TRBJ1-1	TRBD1	TGCGCCAGCAGCTTGGGCGGGACAGACTTGGAAGCTTTCTTT	CASSLGGTDLEAFF
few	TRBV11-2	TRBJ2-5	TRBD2	TGTGCCAGCAGCTTCTCCGCGGGAGTTAGGGAGACCCAGTACTTC	CASSFSAGVRETQYF
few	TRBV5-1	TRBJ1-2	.	TGCGCCAGCAGCTCTGTCGGGGGGAACTATGGCTACACCTTC	CASSSVGGNYGYTF
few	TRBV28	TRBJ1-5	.	TGTGCCAGCAGTCCAGGGAGGCAGCCCCAGCATTTT	CASSPGRQPQHF
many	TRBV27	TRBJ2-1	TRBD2	TGTGCCAGCAGTTTGGGGCTAGCGGGAGGGGGTGAGCAGTTCTTC	CASSLGLAGGGEQFF
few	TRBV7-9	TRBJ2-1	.	TGTGCCAGCAGCCGGGACTGGGATGCAGATGAGCAGTTCTTC	CASSRDWDADEQFF
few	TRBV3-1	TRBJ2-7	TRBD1	TGTGCCAGCAGCGACCTCTTCGGACAGGGCCACTACGAGCAGTACTTC	CASSDLFGQGHYEQYF
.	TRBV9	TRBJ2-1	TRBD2	TGTGCCAGCAGCGTAGCCGCACTAGCGGGAGTCAGGTATGAGCAGTTCTTC	CASSVAALAGVRYEQFF
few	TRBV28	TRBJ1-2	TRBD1	TGTGCCAGCAGTTTAACCGCGGGCAGGGGGCGCGGCTACACCTTC	CASSLTAGRGRGYTF
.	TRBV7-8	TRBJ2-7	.	TGTGCCAGCAGCTTAGAAGTCTCGGGAGATCCCTACGAGCAGTACTTC	CASSLEVSGDPYEQYF
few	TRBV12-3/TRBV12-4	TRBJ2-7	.	TGTGCCAGCAGTGCGGGGACCAAAGGTGGCTCCTACGAGCAGTACTTC	CASSAGTKGGSYEQYF
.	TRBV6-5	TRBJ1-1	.	TGTGCCAGCAGTTACCCGGCGAGGGGGAGCACTGAAGCTTTCTTT	CASSYPARGSTEAFF
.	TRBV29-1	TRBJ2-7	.	TGCAGCGTCCCGGTGGGTTACGAGCAGTACTTC	CSVPVGYEQYF
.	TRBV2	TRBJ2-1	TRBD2	TGTGCCAGCAGTAACACCCTGGGACTAGCGGGAGGGGATGGTGAGCAGTTCTTC	CASSNTLGLAGGDGEQFF